Listed below are T cell receptor beta chains from one sample, sequenced in a study of T cells after yellow fever vaccination. MiXCR was run by TCRdb on the 5' RACE reads, yielding one entry per CDR3 protein. This sample has some 500,000 distinct CDR3 sequences, with approximately 13% found just once. Here the sequenced sample was PBMCs, taken on the day of the yellow fever booster vaccination. All receptors come from a man aged 25 to 40 who received the YFV17D yellow fever vaccine. CDR3s include the opening cysteine and the closing phenylalanine or tryptophan. D genes are given only for firm matches. Clone size is shown for a subset of rows, as once, few, many or a class of expanded clone.

>TRBV28|-|12|TRBJ2-5|TRBD2
TGTGCCACCCACGAACTAGCGGGACCCCAGTACTTC
CATHELAGPQYF
>TRBV5-5|few|15|TRBJ1-3|TRBD1
TGTGCCAGCAGTTACAGGGGAGACTCTGGAAACACCATATATTTT
CASSYRGDSGNTIYF
>TRBV20-1|few|15|TRBJ2-3|-
TGCAGTGCTAGAGGGATTACTAGAGGCCCAGATACGCAGTATTTT
CSARGITRGPDTQYF
>TRBV6-5|-|12|TRBJ2-1|-
TGTGCCACTTCCTTAAGGAGGGGTGAGCAGTTCTTC
CATSLRRGEQFF
>TRBV25-1|few|15|TRBJ2-5|TRBD1
TGTGCCAGCAGTCCCCGGGACAGGGGAAGAGAGACCCAGTACTTC
CASSPRDRGRETQYF
>TRBV7-2|-|15|TRBJ2-5|TRBD2
TGTGCCAGCAGCGAACTAGCGGGGTACCAAGAGACCCAGTACTTC
CASSELAGYQETQYF
>TRBV12-3/TRBV12-4|-|13|TRBJ1-1|TRBD1
TGTGCCAGCAGTCCGCATGGGACAGTTGAAGCTTTCTTT
CASSPHGTVEAFF
>TRBV7-2|-|15|TRBJ2-3|-
TGTGCCAGCAGCTTAGCATCGACTAGATCGGGCACGCAGTATTTT
CASSLASTRSGTQYF
>TRBV28|few|15|TRBJ2-1|-
TGTGCCAGCAGGGTCTACGGGACAATGTACAATGAGCAGTTCTTC
CASRVYGTMYNEQFF
>TRBV7-9|-|15|TRBJ2-5|-
TGTGCCAGCAGCTTAGGGGGGAACCTCGGAGAGACCCAGTACTTC
CASSLGGNLGETQYF
>TRBV7-4|-|14|TRBJ1-4|-
TGTGCCAGCAGCTTGCCACGAGTTAATGAAAAACTGTTTTTT
CASSLPRVNEKLFF
>TRBV12-3/TRBV12-4|-|11|TRBJ2-7|-
TGTGCCAGCAGTCCCGGATGGGAGCAGTACTTC
CASSPGWEQYF
>TRBV9|few|16|TRBJ2-1|TRBD1
TGTGCCAGCAGCGTTGATTCGGGACAGGGCTCCAATGAGCAGTTCTTC
CASSVDSGQGSNEQFF
>TRBV18|-|17|TRBJ2-1|TRBD2
TGTGCCAGCTCATCTACTCTAGCGGGAGGTTCCTACAATGAGCAGTTCTTC
CASSSTLAGGSYNEQFF
>TRBV10-2|-|16|TRBJ2-1|-
TGCGCCAGCGAAACCGATGTAGCGGAGTCCTACAATGAGCAGTTCTTC
CASETDVAESYNEQFF
>TRBV5-1|few|12|TRBJ2-5|-
TGCGCCAGCAGCTACCAACAAGAGACCCAGTACTTC
CASSYQQETQYF
>TRBV20-1|few|14|TRBJ2-5|-
TGCAGTGCTAGAACAACGGGACTGGGAGAGACCCAGTACTTC
CSARTTGLGETQYF
>TRBV24-1|many|16|TRBJ2-2|-
TGTGCCACCGGTCTCCCGGGGGAATCGAACACCGGGGAGCTGTTTTTT
CATGLPGESNTGELFF
>TRBV5-1|few|14|TRBJ2-7|TRBD1
TGCGCCAGCAGCGGATCACAGGGGGCGGACGAGCAGTACTTC
CASSGSQGADEQYF
>TRBV27|-|15|TRBJ2-2|TRBD2
TGTGCCAGCAGTACGGGGACTACCCCCACCGGGGAGCTGTTTTTT
CASSTGTTPTGELFF
>TRBV29-1|few|12|TRBJ2-1|-
TGCAGCGTTGAAGCCTCCTACAATGAGCAGTTCTTC
CSVEASYNEQFF
>TRBV5-1|-|14|TRBJ2-6|-
TGCGCCAGCAGTGGCGGGGATGGGGCCAACGTCCTGACTTTC
CASSGGDGANVLTF
>TRBV20-1|-|12|TRBJ1-5|-
TGCAGTGCTAGTCGGGGGGATCAGCCCCAGCATTTT
CSASRGDQPQHF
>TRBV20-1|-|14|TRBJ2-1|-
TGCAGTGCTAGTGGCACCGTTTCCTACAATGAGCAGTTCTTC
CSASGTVSYNEQFF
>TRBV11-2|-|17|TRBJ2-2|-
TGTGCCAGCAGCTTAGTTTATTTACGCGTCGGCGCCTGGGAGCTGTTTTTT
CASSLVYLRVGAWELFF
>TRBV14|-|13|TRBJ2-3|-
TGTGCCAGCAGCCGAGGGGACGCATCAACGCAGTATTTT
CASSRGDASTQYF
>TRBV27|-|14|TRBJ2-5|-
TGTGCCAGCAGTCCCAGACAGCCCCAAGAGACCCAGTACTTC
CASSPRQPQETQYF
>TRBV4-3|-|13|TRBJ2-5|-
TGCGCCAGCAGCCAAGGGGCGACGCAGACCCAGTACTTC
CASSQGATQTQYF
>TRBV21-1|few|14|TRBJ2-7|-
TGTGCCAGCAGCAATAAGACGGTGGGTTGCGAGCAGTACTTC
CASSNKTVGCEQYF
>TRBV20-1|-|13|TRBJ2-3|TRBD2
TGCAGTGCTAAAGCGGGAGGCACAGATACGCAGTATTTT
CSAKAGGTDTQYF
>TRBV5-1|few|15|TRBJ2-4|TRBD2
TGCGCCAGCAGTACCCTAGCGGGAGACCAAAACATTCAGTACTTC
CASSTLAGDQNIQYF
>TRBV29-1|-|13|TRBJ2-7|-
TGCAGCGTGAGGGGGATCCACATCTACGAGCAGTACTTC
CSVRGIHIYEQYF
>TRBV5-4|few|16|TRBJ2-2|TRBD2
TGTGCCAGCAGCTTGGCAGCGGGAGCCGGCACCGGGGAGCTGTTTTTT
CASSLAAGAGTGELFF
>TRBV18|-|15|TRBJ2-5|TRBD2
TGTGCCAGCTCACCCGGACTAGCGGGACAAGAGACCCAGTACTTC
CASSPGLAGQETQYF
>TRBV15|few|15|TRBJ1-4|-
TGTGCCACCAGCGATCGAGGTGGGAGTAATGAAAAACTGTTTTTT
CATSDRGGSNEKLFF
>TRBV19|-|15|TRBJ2-1|TRBD2
TGTGCCAGTAGTATGGGGGTAGCGGGAGTACGCGAGCAGTTCTTC
CASSMGVAGVREQFF
>TRBV4-3|few|16|TRBJ2-2|TRBD1
TGCGCCAGCAGCCATGGACAGGGAACGAACACCGGGGAGCTGTTTTTT
CASSHGQGTNTGELFF
>TRBV6-1|-|16|TRBJ2-1|TRBD2
TGTGCCAGCAAATCGTCCCTTAGCGGGAGGGCAAATGAGCAGTTCTTC
CASKSSLSGRANEQFF